This TCR beta chain came from a study of shared clonotypes between healthy human individuals. Study observations and caveats: Clonotypes shared by all four sorted-subset donors had higher generation probabilities than non-shared clonotypes. On the whole, naive subsets had larger estimated richness than memory subsets had.

A remark on this clone: Its antigen is undetermined.

Every immunoSEQ plate was one replicate of a subset's evenly spread DNA. Generated by immunoSEQ multiplex PCR, the TCRdb table keeps only in-frame clones and is missing some. The data hold around 1.5 million clones, with 98% observed a single time. The CDR3 loop spans 14 amino acids. Trimming left V 1 base short and J 6 bases short, with 12 bases between. Germline V gene lookup returns CDR1 MGHRA and CDR2 YSYEKL. What was sequenced was naive CD4+ T cells sorted from blood. Documented subset: CD45RA+ positively selected. This TCR was sampled from a man aged 25 to 40 in good health. J is TRBJ1-1 and V is TRBV4-1; weak D call: TRBD1 (6 bases). This chain's CDR3 is CASSQVGAPAEAFF. The CDR3 DNA is TGCGCCAGCAGCCAAGTGGGGGCACCGGCTGAAGCTTTCTTT.